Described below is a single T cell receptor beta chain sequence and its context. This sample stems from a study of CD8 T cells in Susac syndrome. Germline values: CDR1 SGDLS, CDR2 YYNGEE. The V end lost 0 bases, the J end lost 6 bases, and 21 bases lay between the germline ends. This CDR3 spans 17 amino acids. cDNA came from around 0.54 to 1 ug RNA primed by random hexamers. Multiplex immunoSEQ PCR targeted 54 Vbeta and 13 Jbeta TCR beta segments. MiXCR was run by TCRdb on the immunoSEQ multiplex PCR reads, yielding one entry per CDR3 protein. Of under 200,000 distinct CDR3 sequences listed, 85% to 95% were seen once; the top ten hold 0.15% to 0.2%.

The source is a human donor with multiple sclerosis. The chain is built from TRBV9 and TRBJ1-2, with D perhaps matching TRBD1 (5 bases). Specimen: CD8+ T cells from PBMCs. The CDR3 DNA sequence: TGTGCCAGCAGCGTAGAAACAGGTCCCGGAGGGATTCATGGCTACACCTTC. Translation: CASSVETGPGGIHGYTF.